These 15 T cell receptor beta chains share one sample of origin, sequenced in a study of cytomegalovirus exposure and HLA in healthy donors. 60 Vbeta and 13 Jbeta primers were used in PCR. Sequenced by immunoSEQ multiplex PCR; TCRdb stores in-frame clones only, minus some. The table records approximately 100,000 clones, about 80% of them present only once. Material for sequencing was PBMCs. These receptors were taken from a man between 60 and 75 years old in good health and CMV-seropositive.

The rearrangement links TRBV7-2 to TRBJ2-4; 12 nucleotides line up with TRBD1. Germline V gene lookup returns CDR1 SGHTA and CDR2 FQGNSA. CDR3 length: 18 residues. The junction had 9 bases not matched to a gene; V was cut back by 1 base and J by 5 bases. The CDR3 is CASSLGGPGQGAQNIQYF. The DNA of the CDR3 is TGTGCCAGCAGCTTAGGGGGGCCGGGACAGGGGGCGCAAAACATTCAGTACTTC. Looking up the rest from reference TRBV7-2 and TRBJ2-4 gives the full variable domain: GAGVSQSPSNKVTEKGKDVELRCDPISGHTALYWYRQSLGQGLEFLIYFQGNSAPDKSGLPSDRFSAERTGGSVSTLTIQRTQQEDSAVYLCASSLGGPGQGAQNIQYFGAGTRLSVL.

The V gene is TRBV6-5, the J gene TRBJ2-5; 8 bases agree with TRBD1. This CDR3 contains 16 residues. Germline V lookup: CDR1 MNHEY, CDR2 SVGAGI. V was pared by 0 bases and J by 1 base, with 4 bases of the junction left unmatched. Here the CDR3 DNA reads TGTGCCAGCAGTTACTCGAACAGGGGGACCCAAGAGACCCAGTACTTC. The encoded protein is CASSYSNRGTQETQYF.

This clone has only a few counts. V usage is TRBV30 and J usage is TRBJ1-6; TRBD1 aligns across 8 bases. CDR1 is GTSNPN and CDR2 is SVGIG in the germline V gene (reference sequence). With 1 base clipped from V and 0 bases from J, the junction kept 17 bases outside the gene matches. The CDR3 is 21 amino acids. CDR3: CAWSARTGTFQQSSYNSPLHF. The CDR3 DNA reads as TGTGCCTGGAGTGCCCGGACAGGGACCTTCCAACAAAGCTCCTATAATTCACCCCTCCACTTT.

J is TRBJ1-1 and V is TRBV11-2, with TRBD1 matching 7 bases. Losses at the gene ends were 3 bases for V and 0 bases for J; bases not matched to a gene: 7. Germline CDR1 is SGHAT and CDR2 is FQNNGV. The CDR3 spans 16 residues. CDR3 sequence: CASSLGQNHLNTEAFF. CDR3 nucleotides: TGTGCCAGCAGCTTGGGACAGAATCACTTGAACACTGAAGCTTTCTTT.

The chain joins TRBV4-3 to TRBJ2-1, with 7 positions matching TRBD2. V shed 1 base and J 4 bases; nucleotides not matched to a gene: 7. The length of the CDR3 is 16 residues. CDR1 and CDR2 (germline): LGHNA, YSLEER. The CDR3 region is CASSQGAGLTYNEQFF. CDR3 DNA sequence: TGCGCCAGCAGCCAAGGAGCGGGACTTACTTACAATGAGCAGTTCTTC.

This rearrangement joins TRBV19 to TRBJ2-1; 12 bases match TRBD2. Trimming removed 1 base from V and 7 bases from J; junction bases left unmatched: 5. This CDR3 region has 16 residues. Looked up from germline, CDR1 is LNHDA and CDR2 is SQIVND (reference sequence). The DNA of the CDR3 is TGTGCCAGTAGTATAGTATCACTAGCGGGGGGTAATGAGCAGTTCTTC. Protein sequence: CASSIVSLAGGNEQFF. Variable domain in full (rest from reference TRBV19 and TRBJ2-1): DGGITQSPKYLFRKEGQNVTLSCEQNLNHDAMYWYRQDPGQGLRLIYYSQIVNDFQKGDIAEGYSVSREKKESFPLTVTSAQKNPTAFYLCASSIVSLAGGNEQFFGPGTRLTVL.

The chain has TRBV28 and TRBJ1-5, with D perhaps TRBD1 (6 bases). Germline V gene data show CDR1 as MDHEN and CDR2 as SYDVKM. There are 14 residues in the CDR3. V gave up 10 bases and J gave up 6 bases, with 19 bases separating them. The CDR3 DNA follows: TGTGCCACCCGACGCGGGGGGGGCGGTCAGCCCCAGCATTTT. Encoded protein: CATRRGGGGQPQHF. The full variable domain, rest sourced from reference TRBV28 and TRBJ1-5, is DVKVTQSSRYLVKRTGEKVFLECVQDMDHENMFWYRQDPGLGLRLIYFSYDVKMKEKGDIPEGYSVSREKKERFSLILESASTNQTSMYLCATRRGGGGQPQHFGDGTRLSIL.

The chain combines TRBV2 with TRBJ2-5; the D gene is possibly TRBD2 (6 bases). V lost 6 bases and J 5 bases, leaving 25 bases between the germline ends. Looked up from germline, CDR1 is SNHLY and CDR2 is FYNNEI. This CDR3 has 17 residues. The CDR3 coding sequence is TGTGCCAGCAGGGGGACCGCGGGAAGGTCCTTTGGCGAGACCCAGTACTTC. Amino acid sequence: CASRGTAGRSFGETQYF.

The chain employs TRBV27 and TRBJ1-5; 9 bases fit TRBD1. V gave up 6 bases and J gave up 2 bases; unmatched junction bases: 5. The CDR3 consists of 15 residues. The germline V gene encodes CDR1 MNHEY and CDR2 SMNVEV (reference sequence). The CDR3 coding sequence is TGTGCCAGCAGACGGACAGGGGCCGGCAATCAGCCCCAGCATTTT. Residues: CASRRTGAGNQPQHF.

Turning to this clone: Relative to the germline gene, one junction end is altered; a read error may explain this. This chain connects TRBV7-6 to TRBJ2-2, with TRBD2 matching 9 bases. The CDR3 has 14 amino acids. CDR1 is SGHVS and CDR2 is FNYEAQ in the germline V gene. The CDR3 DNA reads TGTGCCAGCAGCCTAGCGGGGCCCGGCGGGGAGCTGTTTTTT. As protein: CASSLAGPGGELFF.

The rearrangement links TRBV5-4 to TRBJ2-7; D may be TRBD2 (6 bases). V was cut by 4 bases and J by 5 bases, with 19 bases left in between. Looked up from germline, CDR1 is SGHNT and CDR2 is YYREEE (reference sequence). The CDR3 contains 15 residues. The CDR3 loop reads CASSPAGTGSNEQYF. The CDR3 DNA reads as TGTGCCAGCAGCCCCGCGGGTACCGGGAGCAACGAGCAGTACTTC.

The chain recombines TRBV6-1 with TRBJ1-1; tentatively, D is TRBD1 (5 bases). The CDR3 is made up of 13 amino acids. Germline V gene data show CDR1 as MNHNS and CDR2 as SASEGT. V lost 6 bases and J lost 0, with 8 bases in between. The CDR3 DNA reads TGTGCCAGCAGGACAGACATGAACACTGAAGCTTTCTTT. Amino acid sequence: CASRTDMNTEAFF.

The CDR3 bases are TGTGCCAGCACACTAGGGTACAATGAGCAGTTCTTC. Its translation: CASTLGYNEQFF. The rearrangement links TRBV7-2 to TRBJ2-1; weak D call: TRBD2 (5 bases). Looked up from germline, CDR1 is SGHTA and CDR2 is FQGNSA. The CDR3 totals 12 residues. The V gene lost 7 bases and the J gene lost 4 bases, with 8 bases spanning the gap.

The CDR3 sequence is CASREQGADTQYF. For the CDR3, the DNA is TGTGCCAGCAGGGAACAGGGTGCAGATACGCAGTATTTT. The J gene is TRBJ2-3, the V gene TRBV6-1, with TRBD1 as a possible D gene (6 bases). The length of the CDR3 is 13 residues. The V end lost 6 bases, the J end lost 4 bases, and 11 bases lay between the germline ends. Germline V gives CDR1 MNHNS, CDR2 SASEGT.

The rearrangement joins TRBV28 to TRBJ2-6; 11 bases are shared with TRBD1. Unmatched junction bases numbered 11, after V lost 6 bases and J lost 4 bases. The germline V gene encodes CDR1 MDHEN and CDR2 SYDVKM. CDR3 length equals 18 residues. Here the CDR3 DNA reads TGTGCCAGCAGCCGACCGGGACAGGGGGTTTACGGGGCCAACGTCCTGACTTTC. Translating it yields CASSRPGQGVYGANVLTF.